A selection of T cell receptor beta chains follows, all from one sample in a study of shared clonotypes between healthy human individuals. Clones were sequenced by immunoSEQ multiplex PCR, and TCRdb holds only the in-frame ones, with some missing. The profile covers about 1,800,000 clones, with roughly 94% appearing a single time and 0.95% to 1.5% taken by the ten largest. The sequenced sample consisted of naive CD8+ T cells sorted from blood. The receptors were sampled from a man younger than 30 in good health. The CDR3 runs from the conserved cysteine through the conserved F or W.

j_gene | v_gene | CDR3aa
TRBJ2-5 | TRBV28 | CASSLRVYQETQYF
TRBJ2-2 | TRBV11-3 | CASSPNMSGTGELFF
TRBJ2-1 | TRBV15 | CATSREWLAGHNEQFF
TRBJ2-7 | TRBV7-2 | CASSLGGREQYF
TRBJ2-2 | TRBV5-5 | CASSMTGVNTGELFF
TRBJ2-6 | TRBV30 | CAWYGAGANVLTF
TRBJ1-2 | TRBV29-1 | CSVEDVLSEGPSSF
TRBJ1-6 | TRBV27 | CASSLRNSPLHF
TRBJ2-7 | TRBV10-3 | CAISDSVTEYEQYF
TRBJ2-2 | TRBV11-3 | CASSLGGLAGELFF
TRBJ1-5 | TRBV27 | CASSLSGGAQPQHF
TRBJ1-5 | TRBV6-5 | CASSRWHQPQHF
TRBJ2-7 | TRBV7-9 | CASSLARGYEQYF
TRBJ2-1 | TRBV4-1 | CASSQDPGLAGEQFF
TRBJ2-5 | TRBV27 | CASSFLGTSQETQYF
TRBJ2-7 | TRBV4-1 | CASSQGGVSYEQYF
TRBJ2-7 | TRBV5-4 | CASSDGGLLYEQYF